The T cell receptor (beta chain) under discussion was sequenced for a study of shared clonotypes between healthy human individuals (TCRdb year 2020). At the level of the whole study: A couple of women and three men aged 18 to 49 years were included in the cohort. Per donor, three plates each were used for CD4 naive and CD4 memory, two for CD8 naive, and one for CD8 memory. To estimate repertoire size and how much clonotypes are shared between individuals, the study performed deep sequencing of blood TCR repertoires from a handful of healthy adults. Libraries were prepared and TCR repertoires were sequenced by different laboratories using diverse techniques, in order to increase sequencing depth and limit assay-specific biases. Per donor, leukapheresis produced somewhere between about 0.94 and 8.9 billion PBMCs. The paper as a whole reports these results and caveats: Compared with non-shared clonotypes, the clonotypes found in all four sorted-subset donors had higher generation probabilities. Sampling was limited to blood, and TCR repertoires in tissue likely differ from TCR repertoires in blood. Rarefaction of sorted-subset datasets indicated incomplete sequencing despite the large sequencing depth. Pairwise subsampling led to the expectation that sequencing depth would affect the degree of clonotype sharing among donors. Roughly 5.2% of naive CD4, around 3.5% of naive CD8, about 2.1% of memory CD4, and approximately 0.39% of memory CD8 clonotypes were shared across four donors. Estimated clonotype richness was generally larger for naive than for memory subsets. The small number of donors limited the genetic and exposure-history diversity represented.

Using the deep immunoSEQ assay, multiplex PCR amplified TCR CDR3 regions from genomic DNA. Extracted genomic DNA from each cell subset was spread evenly across all wells of several immunoSEQ 96-well plates, with each plate serving as a replicate. For sorted subsets, around 200 ng genomic DNA, equal to tens of thousands of T cell genomes, was loaded into each replicate PCR. The purified libraries were quantified using a Qubit 3.0 fluorometer, sized with a Bioanalyzer 2100, and then quantified again using the KAPA Library Quantification kit. A separate single-read 150-cycle Illumina NextSeq 550 flow cell was used to sequence each immunoSEQ 96-well plate. As for the original processing: Because the immunoSEQ output held only junctional sequences and lacked quality scores, the filtering could not match the filtering applied to full-length reads. To assign V/J genes and CDR3, sequences were annotated using PyIR, a Python wrapper for IgBLAST v1.9, with IMGT germline references. Any read was removed if the V/J assignment was weak (E-value above 1e-6), the CDR3 was missing, or the read contained stop codons, out-of-frame junctions, or ambiguous translated residues. V3J clonotypes were defined as sequences sharing the same inferred V gene, J gene, and CDR3 amino acid sequence. To compute the percentage overlap between repertoires, the number of shared unique clonotypes was divided by the size of the smaller repertoire. RTK rarefaction, the Chao1 estimator, and Recon v2.1 estimates of unobserved clonotypes were used to assess repertoire richness. Generation probabilities were computed with OLGA for all TCRbeta clonotypes obtained by the gDNA method from four donors. TCRdb carries this immuneACCESS record with in-frame sequences only. Its versions omit some clonotypes, under half of them owing to an unresolved V gene in the studies checked, with the rest unexplained. V and J calls and clone size are given by that table; D and trimming were obtained from the DNA. This sample is represented by approximately 650,000 clones; around 95% of them were singletons. About 0.11% of the sample goes to the ten largest clones.

In regard to this clone: Its antigen remains undetermined. No base qualities exist here, and no much larger clone lies one base off it.

For the CD8 naive samples, CD45RO-negative cells were positively selected for CCR7, yielding a CD45RA+CCR7+ population from which TemRA cells were excluded. The donors were healthy, HIV-negative adults with no recently reported acute infections or vaccinations. Every donor was a Caucasian adult residing in Nashville, Tennessee, USA. After blood collection by leukapheresis, PBMCs were isolated using Ficoll-Histopaque density gradient centrifugation and then cryopreserved in the vapor phase of liquid nitrogen. Purity and quantity of every magnetically sorted T cell population were checked by analytical flow cytometry. Each sorted fraction had its genomic DNA isolated and then quantified by UV absorbance on a Nanodrop 2000c. Germline trimming: 5 bases from V, 4 bases from J; junction bases outside gene matches: 10. The CDR3 numbers 15 residues from cysteine through phenylalanine. Here the CDR3 DNA is all that survives: 45 bases in frame from base 1. Looking up the germline V gene yields CDR1 SGHTA and CDR2 FQGNSA.

The TCR originated in a woman aged 25 to 39 in good health. The specimen was naive CD8+ T cells sorted from blood. The sample's cell subset or site label, decoded: CD45RA+CCR7+. The chain employs TRBV7-2 and TRBJ2-5, with 7 middle bases fitting TRBD2. The base sequence is TGTGCCAGCAGCCCAATGGTGGCTAGCGGAGAGACCCAGTACTTC. Its amino acids are CASSPMVASGETQYF.